This T cell receptor beta chain was recovered during a study of regulatory T cells. Trimming took 5 bases from V and 9 from J, leaving 11 bases between them. The CDR3 has 12 amino acids. Germline CDR1 reads SGHTA; CDR2 reads FQGTGA. Whole-study results and caveats: Regulatory T cells showed the strongest V-J pair restriction and V/J gene skewing among patient repertoires. Patient CD8+ T cells trended toward lower Shannon entropy than controls.

The PCR used 52 TRBV and 13 TRBJ primers. TCRdb's copy holds only in-frame clones and misses some; the assay was immunoSEQ multiplex PCR. The table records about 18,000 clones, 80% to 95% of them present only once. With respect to this clone: Its antigen is unknown.

The TCR originated in a person aged 18-35 years with CD3G deficiency. The sample consisted of CD8+ T cells sorted from blood. V gene TRBV7-3 combines with J gene TRBJ2-1, with D unclear. The CDR3 DNA sequence: TGTGCCAGCAGCCCCGACACGGCTGAGCAGTTCTTC. Encoded protein: CASSPDTAEQFF. The full variable domain, with the rest looked up from reference TRBV7-3 and TRBJ2-1, is GAGVSQTPSNKVTEKGKYVELRCDPISGHTALYWYRQSLGQGPEFLIYFQGTGAADDSGLPNDRFFAVRPEGSVSTLKIQRTERGDSAVYLCASSPDTAEQFFGPGTRLTVL.